This TCR beta chain came from a study of tumor-infiltrating lymphocytes in primary liver carcinoma (dated by TCRdb to between 2016 and 2019). Looking at the study overall: Surgical resection was performed in China between 2015 and 2016 on 5 or 6 patients with histopathologically diagnosed primary liver carcinoma. Of the five patients (three men and two women, aged 30 to 69 years), four had hepatocellular carcinoma and one had combined HCC and intrahepatic cholangiocarcinoma. The tumors of the five patients were staged as T1-T3 N0M0, with maximum diameters ranging from roughly 4 to 10 cm. Each sample produced about 3.65 to 8 million productive TCRbeta reads, and read depth showed no significant difference between tissue types. Across five regions of each liver tumor, along with adjacent normal tissue and blood, the study brought together TCRbeta repertoire sequencing, expression microarrays and whole-exome sequencing. A total of 35 specimens from 5 patients underwent TCRbeta repertoire sequencing, comprising 25 tumor regions, 5 adjacent noncancerous liver tissues and 5 peripheral blood samples. High reproducibility was observed for the technical replicate repertoires, with mean shared-clone rates approximately 0.9 and correlation coefficients above 0.98.

A constant-region primer and ProtoScript II reverse transcriptase were used to reverse-transcribe TCRbeta-specific cDNA from approximately 550 ng total RNA. TCRbeta libraries were built with three nested multiplex PCR rounds, a slightly modified ARM-PCR procedure. The first two PCR rounds used multiplex TRBV1-TRBV30 forward primers with a Cbeta reverse primer, each for 10 cycles. Sample barcodes and Illumina adapters were added in a final 25-cycle PCR with Deep VentR polymerase. Before sequencing, amplicons of 200-500 bp were purified from gel using a QIAquick gel extraction kit. An Illumina HiSeq 2500 was used to sequence the TCRbeta amplicons with 250-bp paired-end reads. In the paper's pipeline: To recover full CDR3 sequences, reads were quality-trimmed using Trimmomatic v0.33 and paired reads were then merged using FLASH v1.2.11. V, D and J germline segments were assigned to the rearranged TCRbeta sequences using MiGEC v1.2.1b. VDJtools v1.0.0 computed clonotype statistics and Shannon-Wiener diversity indices. Except for diversity analysis, only the 250 most abundant clonotypes of each sample were used in subsequent analyses to reduce sampling bias. Using fastp at Q25 and MiXCR, TCRdb reprocessed the public reads and kept productive beta chains. Each CDR3 protein appears once, grouped with its most common genes and DNA. TCRdb, not the authors, supplied the V and J calls. The sample table contains about 330,000 distinct CDR3 sequences; only one count was recorded for almost 65% of them. Of the sample, about 6.5% falls within the top ten clones.

Broad study findings and their caveats: The top 250 clones made up a significantly larger repertoire fraction in tumors than in blood (p = 0.039). Only 4 or 5 patients were included in the study, and the authors note that the findings should be validated in a larger study. Since the samples were bulk and unsorted, there was no way to compare CD4+ and CD8+ T cell repertoires. Only the TCR beta chain was sequenced, which likely underestimates true repertoire diversity because unpaired alpha chains were not captured. Repertoire overlap was found to be higher between tumor regions (mean approximately 35%) than between tumor-adjacent (approximately 17%) or tumor-blood (14%) pairs, consistent with antigen-driven expansion.

A note on this clonotype: Its recognized antigen is unknown. Per-base quality was not reported, and no clone a single base away is much larger than it.

Compared with germline, V lacks 3 bases and J lacks 4 bases; bases without a gene match: 14. From the cysteine up to the phenylalanine, the CDR3 has a length of 18 residues. Kept here is only the CDR3 DNA, which spans 54 bases and is read in frame from base 1. According to the germline V gene (reference sequence), CDR1 reads SEHNR and CDR2 reads FQNEAQ. Blood RNA was extracted from unsorted whole blood with TRIzol reagent; germline DNA came from the DNeasy Blood & Tissue kit. Patients had chronic HBV infection and were treatment-naive at sampling. Before surgery, around 4.2 milliliters of peripheral blood were collected into K2EDTA tubes.

The receptor's source is a middle-aged man with primary liver carcinoma and hepatitis B virus infection. Specimen: peripheral blood. The V and J segments used are TRBV7-9 and TRBJ2-2, with 7 bases in between that match TRBD1. At the DNA level, the sequence is TGTGCCAGCAGCTTGTTGAGGGGGCGCCTCTCGGGCACCGGGGAGCTGTTTTTT. Translation gives CASSLLRGRLSGTGELFF.